The 20 T cell receptor beta chains in this list originate from one sample, sequenced in a study of Graves' ophthalmopathy and Graves' hyperthyroidism (dated by TCRdb to 2016 to 2018). TCRdb records Illumina HiSeq 2000 as the sequencer. For repertoire sequencing, TCR beta CDR3 regions were amplified from RNA transcripts. HTBI primers and the Qiagen OneStep RT-PCR kit were used in a first-round RT-PCR, which was followed by a second-round multiplex PCR, size selection and purification. TCRdb handled the public reads itself, with Q25 trimming in fastp and clone calling in MiXCR, and kept productive beta chains. Here each entry gathers all rows of one CDR3 protein and keeps the most common genes and DNA. The sample records about 210,000 distinct CDR3 sequences, 29% of which are singletons. About 9.1% of the sample rests with the top ten. The material sequenced was peripheral blood. Every receptor here comes from a man aged 50-60 years with Graves' ophthalmopathy. Donor details come from another sample of the same person, matched by shared clones.

Details on this clonotype: Lacking the conserved final phenylalanine or tryptophan, this CDR3 likely reflects a read error. The chain has TRBV6-1 and TRBJ1-1; weak D call: TRBD1 (6 bases). Per germline, CDR1 MNHNS and CDR2 SASEGT. The ends were cut back, 6 bases at V and 0 bases at J, with 14 bases in the middle. This CDR3 is built from 15 residues. In DNA form, the CDR3 reads TGTGCCAGCAGCCTGGTCCAGGGGATGAACACTGAAGCTTTCTCT. It translates to CASSLVQGMNTEAFS.

This clonotype has a count of ten or more. The chain recombines TRBV28 with TRBJ1-1; D remains unclear. From germline, CDR1 is MDHEN and CDR2 SYDVKM. Trimming removed 8 bases from V and 9 bases from J, with 13 bases in between. This CDR3 has 11 residues. This CDR3 reads CASETPPKAFF. In DNA, the CDR3 is TGTGCCAGCGAAACTCCGCCGAAAGCTTTCTTT. Complete variable domain (other parts from reference TRBV28 and TRBJ1-1): DVKVTQSSRYLVKRTGEKVFLECVQDMDHENMFWYRQDPGLGLRLIYFSYDVKMKEKGDIPEGYSVSREKKERFSLILESASTNQTSMYLCASETPPKAFFGQGTRLTVV.

The chain combines TRBV4-1 with TRBJ2-5; 12 bases fit TRBD2. Per the germline V gene, CDR1 is MGHRA and CDR2 is YSYEKL. The CDR3 covers 19 residues. The V gene end was trimmed by 4 bases and the J gene end by 0 bases; junction bases not matched to a gene: 12. CDR3 in DNA: TGCGCCAGCAGCCCGAAACCGGGACTAGCGGGCGGCAACCAAGAGACCCAGTACTTC. This sequence encodes CASSPKPGLAGGNQETQYF.

This clonotype was picked up many times. The chain combines TRBV18 with TRBJ2-5; 7 bases map to TRBD1. CDR3 length: 14 residues. CDR1 is KGHSH, CDR2 LQKENI, per germline. J lost 5 bases, V lost 4 bases, and 7 bases had no gene match. The CDR3 reads CASSRRQGTETQYF. The DNA of the CDR3 is TGTGCCAGCTCACGGCGACAGGGAACGGAGACCCAGTACTTC.

The chain couples TRBV20-1 to TRBJ2-5; 9 bases line up with TRBD2. The J call may be in error: the DNA end matches TRBJ2-7 better. Germline CDR1 reads DFQATT; CDR2 reads SNEGSKA (reference sequence). The CDR3 spans 15 residues. CDR3 loop: CSARIPGLAIGEQYF. In DNA form, the CDR3 reads TGCAGTGCTCGGATTCCGGGACTAGCAATTGGCGAGCAGTACTTC.

This rearrangement joins TRBV11-2 to TRBJ1-1; D remains unclear. From germline, CDR1 is SGHAT and CDR2 FQNNGV. V was pared by 3 bases and J by 0 bases, with 8 bases between. The CDR3 spans 14 residues. CDR3 protein: CASSFLGMNTEAFF. The DNA of the CDR3 is TGTGCCAGCAGCTTCTTGGGGATGAACACTGAAGCTTTCTTT.

This chain joins TRBV27 and TRBJ1-2, with D unresolved. The CDR3 is made up of 13 amino acids. Germline values: CDR1 MNHEY, CDR2 SMNVEV (reference sequence). V was trimmed by 2 bases and J by 4 bases, leaving 8 bases between them. The CDR3 reads CASSLNPTYGYTF. The DNA for the CDR3 is TGTGCCAGCAGTTTAAACCCTACCTATGGCTACACCTTC.

The sample holds many counts of this clonotype. CDR3 in DNA: TGTGCCAGCAGTGAAGGTACTTTTAACACTGAAGCTTTCTTT. Residues: CASSEGTFNTEAFF. The chain recombines TRBV2 with TRBJ1-1; D is undetermined. Per the germline V gene, CDR1 is SNHLY and CDR2 is FYNNEI. The CDR3 is 14 residues long. Between the trimmed V and J ends, which lost 1 base and 2 bases, there was a span of 8 bases.

This clonotype was picked up many times. The V and J genes are TRBV28 and TRBJ2-7; tentative D call: TRBD1 (6 bases). Germline assignment: CDR1 MDHEN and CDR2 SYDVKM. Trimming removed 5 bases from V and 2 bases from J, with 16 bases in between. The CDR3 consists of 15 residues. The CDR3 nucleotides read TGTGCCAGCAGTGAAACAGGGCCAACTACCTACGAGCAGTACTTC. Protein: CASSETGPTTYEQYF.

This clonotype occurred many times. V usage is TRBV28 and J usage is TRBJ2-5; D is tentatively TRBD1 or TRBD2 (5 bases each). Germline V lookup: CDR1 MDHEN, CDR2 SYDVKM. The V end lost 5 bases, the J end lost 3 bases, and 13 bases lay between the germline ends. This CDR3 has 14 amino acids. The CDR3 reads CASSPTGTEETQYF. In DNA, the CDR3 is TGTGCCAGCAGTCCCACCGGGACGGAAGAGACCCAGTACTTC.

This chain joins TRBV15 and TRBJ2-5; 8 bases align to TRBD2. The CDR3 consists of 16 residues. Trimming at V came to 1 base and at J to 5 bases, leaving 9 bases not matched to a gene. Looked up from germline, CDR1 is LNHNV and CDR2 is YYDKDF (reference sequence). The CDR3 region is CATSRVRTSRGETQYF. The CDR3 DNA reads as TGTGCCACCAGCAGAGTTAGGACTAGCCGGGGTGAGACCCAGTACTTC.

This clonotype was seen many times. The chain joins TRBV7-6 to TRBJ1-2, with TRBD1 as a possible D gene (5 bases). There are 14 residues in the CDR3. Germline V gene data show CDR1 as SGHVS and CDR2 as FNYEAQ. V was pared by 0 bases and J by 8 bases, with 13 bases between. The CDR3 loop reads CASSLASGGYGYTF. DNA for the CDR3: TGTGCCAGCAGCTTAGCGAGTGGGGGGTACGGCTACACCTTC.

The CDR3 DNA reads TGTGCCAGCAGCTTAGGGTTTCCTAGTGAGGAGACCCAGTACTTC. Protein sequence: CASSLGFPSEETQYF. This chain uses TRBV11-2 with TRBJ2-5; no definite D call. Trimming cost V 1 base and J 5 bases, with 14 bases left between them. CDR1 is SGHAT and CDR2 is FQNNGV in the germline V gene. This CDR3 is built from 15 residues.

The table lists this clonotype with a count of one. The V and J genes are TRBV12-3 or TRBV12-4 and TRBJ2-2; a possible D gene is TRBD2 (5 bases). The CDR3 contains 15 residues. V shed 5 bases and J shed 7 bases, with 17 bases lying between them. The CDR3 nucleotides read TGTGCCAGCAGTCCCCCCAGAACTAGTATCGGGGAGCTGTTTTTT. Its translation is CASSPPRTSIGELFF.

This clonotype was observed at least ten times. The chain joins TRBV12-3 or TRBV12-4 to TRBJ1-1, with unresolved D. The V gene lost 7 bases and the J gene lost 4 bases, with 16 bases spanning the gap. The CDR3 has 14 amino acids. The CDR3 sequence: CASTPLDTTTEAFF. CDR3 DNA sequence: TGTGCCAGCACCCCTCTCGATACTACCACTGAAGCTTTCTTT.

This clonotype was observed many times. The rearrangement joins TRBV19 to TRBJ2-7; D possibly corresponds to TRBD2 (6 bases). Germline V lookup: CDR1 LNHDA, CDR2 SQIVND (reference sequence). The CDR3 is 14 amino acids. V lost 7 bases, J lost 1 base, and 14 bases lay in between. Here the CDR3 reads CASKRASASYEQYF. The CDR3 DNA follows: TGTGCCAGTAAACGGGCTAGCGCGTCCTACGAGCAGTACTTC.

This clonotype appeared a few times. The CDR3 DNA follows: TGTGCCAGCAGCTTAGTGGGGCGGGACGCGATAATGAGGACCCAGTACTTC. It codes for CASSLVGRDAIMRTQYF. The V and J genes are TRBV11-2 and TRBJ2-5; a possible D gene is TRBD2 (6 bases). Trimming took 1 base from V and 7 from J, leaving 22 bases between them. The CDR3 loop spans 17 amino acids. In germline, CDR1 is SGHAT, CDR2 FQNNGV.

There are many counts of this clonotype. The rearrangement joins TRBV6-5 to TRBJ1-1; D is unclear. This CDR3 contains 14 residues. In germline, CDR1 is MNHEY, CDR2 SVGAGI. V lost 2 bases to trimming and J lost 1 base, with 8 bases between them. CDR3: CASSYTAGNTEAFF. CDR3 bases: TGTGCCAGCAGTTACACGGCGGGGAACACTGAAGCTTTCTTT.

This clonotype was observed many times. The chain recombines TRBV6-2 or TRBV6-3 with TRBJ1-5, with 8 bases lining up with TRBD1. This CDR3 is built from 19 residues. V lost 4 bases and J lost 0; bases outside the gene matches: 14. Germline-derived CDR1 and CDR2 are MNHEY and SVGEGT. The DNA for the CDR3 is TGTGCCAGCAGTTCCGGACAGGGAGGGACCATATATAGCAATCAGCCCCAGCATTTT. Translating gives CASSSGQGGTIYSNQPQHF.

The chain combines TRBV6-1 with TRBJ2-7; TRBD2 agrees at 11 bases. This CDR3 spans 17 amino acids. V was pared by 2 bases and J by 4 bases, with 10 bases of the junction left unmatched. Per germline, CDR1 MNHNS and CDR2 SASEGT. The CDR3 region is CASSERWGTSGFYEQYF. As DNA, the CDR3 is TGTGCCAGCAGTGAACGGTGGGGGACTAGCGGTTTTTACGAGCAGTACTTC.